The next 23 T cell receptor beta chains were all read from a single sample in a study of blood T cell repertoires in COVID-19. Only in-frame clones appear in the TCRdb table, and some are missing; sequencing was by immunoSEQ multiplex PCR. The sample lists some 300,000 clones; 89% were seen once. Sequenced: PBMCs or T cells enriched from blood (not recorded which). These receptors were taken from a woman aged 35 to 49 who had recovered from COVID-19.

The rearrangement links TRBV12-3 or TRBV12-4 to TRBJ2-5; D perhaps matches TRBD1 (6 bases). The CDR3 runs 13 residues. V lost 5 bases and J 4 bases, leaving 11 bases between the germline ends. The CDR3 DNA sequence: TGTGCCAGCAGTAAGGACAGTCGAGAGACCCAGTACTTC. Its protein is CASSKDSRETQYF.

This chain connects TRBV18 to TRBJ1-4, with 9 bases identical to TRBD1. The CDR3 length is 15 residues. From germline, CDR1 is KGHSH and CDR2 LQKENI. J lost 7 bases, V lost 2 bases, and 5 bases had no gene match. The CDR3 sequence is CASSPGTGTLEKLFF. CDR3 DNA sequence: TGTGCCAGCTCACCAGGGACAGGGACACTTGAAAAACTGTTTTTT.

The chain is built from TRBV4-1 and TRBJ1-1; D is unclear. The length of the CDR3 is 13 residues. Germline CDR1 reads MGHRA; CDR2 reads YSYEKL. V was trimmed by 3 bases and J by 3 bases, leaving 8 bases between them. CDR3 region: CASSQRRDTEAFF. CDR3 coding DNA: TGCGCCAGCAGCCAGAGGAGGGACACTGAAGCTTTCTTT.

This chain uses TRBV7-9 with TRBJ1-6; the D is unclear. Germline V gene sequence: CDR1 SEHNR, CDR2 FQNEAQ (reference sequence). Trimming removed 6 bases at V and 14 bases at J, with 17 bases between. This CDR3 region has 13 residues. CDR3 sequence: CASSLGEDVTLHF. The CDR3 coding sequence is TGTGCCAGCAGTTTGGGAGAGGATGTAACCCTCCACTTT.

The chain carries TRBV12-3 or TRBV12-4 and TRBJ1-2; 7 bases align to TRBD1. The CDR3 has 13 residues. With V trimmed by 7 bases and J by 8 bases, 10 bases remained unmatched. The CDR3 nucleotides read TGTGCCAGCACTATTAACAGGGGCCGGGGCTACACCTTC. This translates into CASTINRGRGYTF.

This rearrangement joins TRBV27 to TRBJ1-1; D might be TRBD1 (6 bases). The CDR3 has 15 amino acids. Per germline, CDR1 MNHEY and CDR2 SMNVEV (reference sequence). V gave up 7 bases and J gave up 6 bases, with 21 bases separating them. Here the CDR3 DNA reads TGTGCCAGCACTTCCCTCGGGGGGGGCCGCGCTGAAGCTTTCTTT. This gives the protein CASTSLGGGRAEAFF.

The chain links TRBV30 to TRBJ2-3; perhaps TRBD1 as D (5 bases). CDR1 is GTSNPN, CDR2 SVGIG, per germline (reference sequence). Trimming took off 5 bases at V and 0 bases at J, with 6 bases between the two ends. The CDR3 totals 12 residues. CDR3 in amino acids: CAWGASTDTQYF. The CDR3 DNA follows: TGTGCCTGGGGGGCCAGCACAGATACGCAGTATTTT.

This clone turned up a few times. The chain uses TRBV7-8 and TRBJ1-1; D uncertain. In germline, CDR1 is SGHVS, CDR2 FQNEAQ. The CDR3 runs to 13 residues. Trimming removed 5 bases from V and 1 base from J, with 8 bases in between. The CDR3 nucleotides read TGTGCCAGCAGCCAGTCGGGGAACACTGAAGCTTTCTTT. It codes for CASSQSGNTEAFF.

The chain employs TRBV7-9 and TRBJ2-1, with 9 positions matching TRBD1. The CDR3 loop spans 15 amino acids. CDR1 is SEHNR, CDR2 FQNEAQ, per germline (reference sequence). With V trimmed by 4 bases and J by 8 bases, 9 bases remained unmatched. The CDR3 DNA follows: TGTGCCAGCAGCTCGCGGGACAGGGTTACAGATGAGCAGTTCTTC. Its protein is CASSSRDRVTDEQFF.

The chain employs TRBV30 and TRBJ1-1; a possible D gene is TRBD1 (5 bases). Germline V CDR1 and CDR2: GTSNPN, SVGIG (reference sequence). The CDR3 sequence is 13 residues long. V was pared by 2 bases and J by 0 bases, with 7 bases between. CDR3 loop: CAWSPGLNTEAFF. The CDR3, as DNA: TGTGCCTGGAGTCCAGGGCTGAACACTGAAGCTTTCTTT.

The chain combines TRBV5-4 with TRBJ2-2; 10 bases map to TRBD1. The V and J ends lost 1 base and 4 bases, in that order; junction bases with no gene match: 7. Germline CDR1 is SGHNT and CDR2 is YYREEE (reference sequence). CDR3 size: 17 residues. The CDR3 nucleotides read TGTGCCAGCAGCTTGAGTCGACAGGGGGCGGGCACCGGGGAGCTGTTTTTT. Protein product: CASSLSRQGAGTGELFF.

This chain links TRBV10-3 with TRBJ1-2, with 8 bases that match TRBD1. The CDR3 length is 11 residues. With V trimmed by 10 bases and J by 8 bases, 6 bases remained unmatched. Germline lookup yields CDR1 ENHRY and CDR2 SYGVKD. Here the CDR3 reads CANGQGVGYTF. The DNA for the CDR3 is TGTGCCAACGGACAGGGAGTCGGCTACACCTTC.

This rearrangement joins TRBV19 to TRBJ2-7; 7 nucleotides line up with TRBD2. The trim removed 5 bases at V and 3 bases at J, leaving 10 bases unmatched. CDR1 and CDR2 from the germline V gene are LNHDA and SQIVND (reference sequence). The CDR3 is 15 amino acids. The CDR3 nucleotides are TGTGCCAGTAGTGGAATCGAAGCGGGGAACTACGAGCAGTACTTC. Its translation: CASSGIEAGNYEQYF.

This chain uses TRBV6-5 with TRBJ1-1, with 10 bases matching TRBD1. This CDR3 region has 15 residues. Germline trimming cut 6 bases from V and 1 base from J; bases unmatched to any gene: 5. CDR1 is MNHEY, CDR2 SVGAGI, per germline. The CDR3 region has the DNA TGTGCCAGCAGGGGGGACAGGGGTTGGAACACTGAAGCTTTCTTT. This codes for CASRGDRGWNTEAFF.

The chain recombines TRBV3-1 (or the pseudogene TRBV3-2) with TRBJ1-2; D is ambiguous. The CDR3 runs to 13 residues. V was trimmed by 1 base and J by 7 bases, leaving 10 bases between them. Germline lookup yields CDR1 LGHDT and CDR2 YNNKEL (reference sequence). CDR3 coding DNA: TGTGCCAGCAGCCAAGCCGGTGGCGGTGGCTACACCTTC. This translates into CASSQAGGGGYTF.

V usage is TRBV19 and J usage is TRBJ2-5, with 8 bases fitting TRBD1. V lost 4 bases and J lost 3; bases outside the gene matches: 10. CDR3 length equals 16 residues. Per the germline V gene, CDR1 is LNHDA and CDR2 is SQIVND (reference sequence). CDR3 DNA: TGTGCCAGTAGTAGAGGGGATGGGACAGGAGAAGAGACCCAGTACTTC. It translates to CASSRGDGTGEETQYF.

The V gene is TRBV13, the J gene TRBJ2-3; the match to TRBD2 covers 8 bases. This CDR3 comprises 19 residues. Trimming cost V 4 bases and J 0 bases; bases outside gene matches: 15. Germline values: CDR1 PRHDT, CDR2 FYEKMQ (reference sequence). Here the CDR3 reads CASSSRGLAGFNSTDTQYF. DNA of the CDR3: TGTGCCAGCAGCTCGCGCGGGCTAGCGGGTTTCAATAGCACAGATACGCAGTATTTT. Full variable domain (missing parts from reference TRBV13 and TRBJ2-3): AAGVIQSPRHLIKEKRETATLKCYPIPRHDTVYWYQQGPGQDPQFLISFYEKMQSDKGSIPDRFSAQQFSDYHSELNMSSLELGDSALYFCASSSRGLAGFNSTDTQYFGPGTRLTVL.

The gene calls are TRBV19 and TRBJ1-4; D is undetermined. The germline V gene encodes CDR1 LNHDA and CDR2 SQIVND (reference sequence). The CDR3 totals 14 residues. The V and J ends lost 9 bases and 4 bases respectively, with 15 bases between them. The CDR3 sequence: CARHKRNRNEKLFF. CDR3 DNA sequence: TGTGCCAGGCACAAAAGAAACCGTAATGAAAAACTGTTTTTT.

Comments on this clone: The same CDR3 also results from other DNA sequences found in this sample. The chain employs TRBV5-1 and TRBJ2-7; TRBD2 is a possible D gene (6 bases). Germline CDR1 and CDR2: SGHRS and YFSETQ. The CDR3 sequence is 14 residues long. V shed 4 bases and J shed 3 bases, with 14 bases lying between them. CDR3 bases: TGCGCCAGCAGCCTGGGGCAGGGAGGCTACGAGCAGTACTTC. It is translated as CASSLGQGGYEQYF. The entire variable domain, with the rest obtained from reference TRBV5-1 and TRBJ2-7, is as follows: KAGVTQTPRYLIKTRGQQVTLSCSPISGHRSVSWYQQTPGQGLQFLFEYFSETQRNKGNFPGRFSGRQFSNSRSEMNVSTLELGDSALYLCASSLGQGGYEQYFGPGTRLTVT.

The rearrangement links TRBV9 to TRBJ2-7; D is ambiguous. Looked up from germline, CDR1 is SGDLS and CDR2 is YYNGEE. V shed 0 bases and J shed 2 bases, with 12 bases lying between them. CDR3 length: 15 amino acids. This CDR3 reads CASSVGPDTAYEQYF. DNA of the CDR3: TGTGCCAGCAGCGTAGGTCCAGACACCGCCTACGAGCAGTACTTC.

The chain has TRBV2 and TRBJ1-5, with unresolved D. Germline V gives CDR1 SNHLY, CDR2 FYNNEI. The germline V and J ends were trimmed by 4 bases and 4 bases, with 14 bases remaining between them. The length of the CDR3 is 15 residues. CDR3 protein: CASSVSARTNQPQHF. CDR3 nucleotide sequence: TGTGCCAGCAGTGTATCTGCCAGGACTAATCAGCCCCAGCATTTT.

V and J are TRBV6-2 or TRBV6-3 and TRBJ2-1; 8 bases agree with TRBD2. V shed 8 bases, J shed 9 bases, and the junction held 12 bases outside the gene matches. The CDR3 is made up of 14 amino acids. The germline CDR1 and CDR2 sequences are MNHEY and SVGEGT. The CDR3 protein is CASRSTSGSGEQFF. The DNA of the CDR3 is TGTGCCAGCCGTTCGACCAGCGGGAGCGGTGAGCAGTTCTTC.

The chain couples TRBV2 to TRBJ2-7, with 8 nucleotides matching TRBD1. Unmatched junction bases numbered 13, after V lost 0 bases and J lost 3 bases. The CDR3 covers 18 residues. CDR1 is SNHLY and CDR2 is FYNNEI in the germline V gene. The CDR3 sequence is CASSEALRGQGAIYEQYF. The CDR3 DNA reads TGTGCCAGCAGTGAAGCGCTTCGTGGGCAGGGGGCAATCTACGAGCAGTACTTC.